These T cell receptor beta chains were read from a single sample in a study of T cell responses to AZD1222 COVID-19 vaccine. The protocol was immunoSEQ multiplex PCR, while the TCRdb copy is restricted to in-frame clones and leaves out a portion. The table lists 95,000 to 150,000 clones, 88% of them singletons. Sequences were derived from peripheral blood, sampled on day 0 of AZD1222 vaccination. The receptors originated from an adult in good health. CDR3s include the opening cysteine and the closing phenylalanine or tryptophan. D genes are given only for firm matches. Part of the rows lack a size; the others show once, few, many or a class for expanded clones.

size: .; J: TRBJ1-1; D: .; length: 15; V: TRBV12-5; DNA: TGTGCTAGTGGTTTGGGTTACAGGGAAAACACTGAAGCTTTCTTT; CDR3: CASGLGYRENTEAFF
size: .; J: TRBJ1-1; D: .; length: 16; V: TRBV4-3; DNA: TGCGCCAGCAGCCGGGGGGCAGGGAGTGGAAACACTGAAGCTTTCTTT; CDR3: CASSRGAGSGNTEAFF
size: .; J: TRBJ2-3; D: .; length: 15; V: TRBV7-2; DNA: TGTGCCAGCAGCTTAGGAGGGGGAGGCGCAGATACGCAGTATTTT; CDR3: CASSLGGGGADTQYF
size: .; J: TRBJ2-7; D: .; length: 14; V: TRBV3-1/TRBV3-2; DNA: TGTGCCAGCAGCCAAGGAACAGGGCGCTACGAGCAGTACTTC; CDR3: CASSQGTGRYEQYF
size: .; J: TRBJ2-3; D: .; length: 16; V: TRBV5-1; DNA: TGCGCCAGCAGCTTGGTCGTGGGGGGGCGAATCGATACGCAGTATTTT; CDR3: CASSLVVGGRIDTQYF
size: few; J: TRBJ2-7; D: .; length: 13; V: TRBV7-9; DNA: TGTGCCAGCAACTCAGGGAGCTCCTACGAGCAGTACTTC; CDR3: CASNSGSSYEQYF
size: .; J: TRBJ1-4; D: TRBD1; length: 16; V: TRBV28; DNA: TGTGCCAGCAGTTCCCACAGGGGCGCAACTAATGAAAAACTGTTTTTT; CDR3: CASSSHRGATNEKLFF
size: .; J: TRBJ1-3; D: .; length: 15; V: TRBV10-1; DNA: TGCGCCAGCAGTGAGGGCGGAAACTCTGGAAACACCATATATTTT; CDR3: CASSEGGNSGNTIYF
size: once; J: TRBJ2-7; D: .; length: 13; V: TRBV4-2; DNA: TGTGCCAGCAGCCCCCCGTACCGACACGAGCAGTACTTC; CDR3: CASSPPYRHEQYF
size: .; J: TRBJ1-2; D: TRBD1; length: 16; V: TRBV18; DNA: TGTGCCAGCTCACCACCGTTGGACAGGGTAACCTATGGCTACACCTTC; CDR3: CASSPPLDRVTYGYTF
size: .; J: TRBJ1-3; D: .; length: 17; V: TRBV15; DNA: TGTGCCACCAGCAGAAATCCTCAGGGTACCTCTGGAAACACCATATATTTT; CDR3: CATSRNPQGTSGNTIYF
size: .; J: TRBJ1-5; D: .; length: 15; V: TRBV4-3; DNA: TGCGCCAGCAGCCAAGAGTGGAGTAGCAATCAGCCCCAGCATTTT; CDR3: CASSQEWSSNQPQHF
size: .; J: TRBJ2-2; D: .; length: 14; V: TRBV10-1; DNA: TGCGCCAGCAGTGAGTCACTGGAGACCGGGGAGCTGTTTTTT; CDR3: CASSESLETGELFF
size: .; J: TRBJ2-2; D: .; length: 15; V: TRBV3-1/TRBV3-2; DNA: TGTGCCAGCAGCCAAGGGACGGTGAACACCGGGGAGCTGTTTTTT; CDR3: CASSQGTVNTGELFF
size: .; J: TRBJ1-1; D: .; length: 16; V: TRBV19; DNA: TGTGCCAGTAGTATTTTTGGGGGCAGGATGAACACTGAAGCTTTCTTT; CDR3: CASSIFGGRMNTEAFF
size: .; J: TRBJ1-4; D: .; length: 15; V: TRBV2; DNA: TGTGCCAGCAGTGAAGCGACCGGGAGTAATGAAAAACTGTTTTTT; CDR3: CASSEATGSNEKLFF
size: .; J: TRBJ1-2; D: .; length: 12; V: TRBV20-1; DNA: TGCAGTGCTAGTCTACCTAACTATGGCTACACCTTC; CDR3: CSASLPNYGYTF
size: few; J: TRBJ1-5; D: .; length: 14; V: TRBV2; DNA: TGTGCCAGCAGTGGGCAGGGGAACAATCAGCCCCAGCATTTT; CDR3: CASSGQGNNQPQHF
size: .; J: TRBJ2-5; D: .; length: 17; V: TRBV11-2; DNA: TGTGCCAGCAGTTCTCCCCGTCTGTGGACACTACAAGAGACCCAGTACTTC; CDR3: CASSSPRLWTLQETQYF
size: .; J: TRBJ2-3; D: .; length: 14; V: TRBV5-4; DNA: TGTGCCAGCAGCTTAGGGACCTACACAGATACGCAGTATTTT; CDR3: CASSLGTYTDTQYF
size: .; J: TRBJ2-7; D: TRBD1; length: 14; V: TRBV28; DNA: TGTGCCAGCAGTACGACAGGGGGCGGCTACGAGCAGTACTTC; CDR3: CASSTTGGGYEQYF
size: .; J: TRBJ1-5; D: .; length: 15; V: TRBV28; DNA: TGTGCCAGCAGTTTCCCAGGATCTAGCAATCAGCCCCAGCATTTT; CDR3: CASSFPGSSNQPQHF
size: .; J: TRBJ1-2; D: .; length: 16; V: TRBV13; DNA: TGTGCCAGCAGCCCGACCGGGACATCTAATAACTATGGCTACACCTTC; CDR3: CASSPTGTSNNYGYTF
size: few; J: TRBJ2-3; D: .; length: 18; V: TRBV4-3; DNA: TGCGCCAGCAGCCGCCAGATCCTGGGGCCACCTAGCACAGATACGCAGTATTTT; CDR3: CASSRQILGPPSTDTQYF
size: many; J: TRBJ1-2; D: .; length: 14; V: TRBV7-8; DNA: TGTGCCAGCAGCTTGGGGGAGATGGGCTATGGCTACACCTTC; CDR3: CASSLGEMGYGYTF
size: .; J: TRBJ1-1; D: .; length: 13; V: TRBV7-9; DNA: TGTGCCAGCAGCCGAGAGGAGAACACTGAAGCTTTCTTT; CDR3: CASSREENTEAFF
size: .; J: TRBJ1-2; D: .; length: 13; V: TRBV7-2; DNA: TGTGCCAGCAGCTTAGATGGGGGCTATGGCTACACCTTC; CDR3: CASSLDGGYGYTF
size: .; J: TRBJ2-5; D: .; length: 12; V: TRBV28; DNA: TGTGCCAGCAGGACAGCGGGCGGGACCCAGTACTTC; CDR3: CASRTAGGTQYF
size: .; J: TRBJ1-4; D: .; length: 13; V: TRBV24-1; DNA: TGTGCCACCGGGGACGGAGTAAATGAAAAACTGTTTTTT; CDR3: CATGDGVNEKLFF
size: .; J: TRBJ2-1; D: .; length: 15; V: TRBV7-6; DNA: TGTGCCAGCAGCTTAGAGATACTAGATACCAATGAGCAGTTCTTC; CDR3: CASSLEILDTNEQFF
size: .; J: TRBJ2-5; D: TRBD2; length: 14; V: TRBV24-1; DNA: TGTGCCACCACGACCACTAGGGAGGGAGAGACCCAGTACTTC; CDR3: CATTTTREGETQYF
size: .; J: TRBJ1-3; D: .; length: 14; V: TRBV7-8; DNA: TGTGCCAGCAGCTTAGGGGTCACTGGAAACACCATATATTTT; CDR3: CASSLGVTGNTIYF
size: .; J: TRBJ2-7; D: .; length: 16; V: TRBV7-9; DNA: TGTGCCAGCAGCTCCTCGGGGGGCTCCATCCCCTACGAGCAGTACTTC; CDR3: CASSSSGGSIPYEQYF
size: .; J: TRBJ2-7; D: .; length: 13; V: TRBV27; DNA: TGTGCCAGCAGCAATAACAGGGTCCACGAGCAGTACTTC; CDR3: CASSNNRVHEQYF
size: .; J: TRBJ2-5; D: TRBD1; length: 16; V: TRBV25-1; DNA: TGTGCCAGCAGCCCACACCGGGACAGGCGGTCAGAGACCCAGTACTTC; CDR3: CASSPHRDRRSETQYF
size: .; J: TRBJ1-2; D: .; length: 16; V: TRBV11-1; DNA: TGTGCCAGCAGCCAAAGACTACAGGGAGTGGGCTATGGCTACACCTTC; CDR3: CASSQRLQGVGYGYTF
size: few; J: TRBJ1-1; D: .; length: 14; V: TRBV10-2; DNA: TGCGCCAGCAGTGAGTCGGGGGGGGGACTTGAGGCTTTCTTT; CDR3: CASSESGGGLEAFF
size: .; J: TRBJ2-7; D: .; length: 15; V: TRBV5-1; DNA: TGCGCCAGCAGCTTGGCCGGGCAAACTGAAGGGGAGCAGTACTTC; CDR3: CASSLAGQTEGEQYF
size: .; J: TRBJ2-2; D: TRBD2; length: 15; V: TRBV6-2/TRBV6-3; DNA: TGTGCCAGCAGTTTCGGGACTAGCGGGGGCGGGGAGCTGTTTTTT; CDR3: CASSFGTSGGGELFF
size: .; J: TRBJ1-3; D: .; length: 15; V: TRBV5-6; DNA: TGTGCCAGCAGCTTGGGGGGACTACCTGGAAACACCATATATTTT; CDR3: CASSLGGLPGNTIYF
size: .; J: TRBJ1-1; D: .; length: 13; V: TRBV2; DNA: TGTGCCAGCAGTGAGACCGCACGGGGTGTTGCTTTCTTT; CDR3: CASSETARGVAFF
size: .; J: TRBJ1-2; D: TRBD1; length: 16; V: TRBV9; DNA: TGTGCCAGCAGCCTCCGCGGGGACAGCACTAACTATGGCTACACCTTC; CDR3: CASSLRGDSTNYGYTF
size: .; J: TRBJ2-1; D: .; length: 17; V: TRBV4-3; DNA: TGCGCCAGCAGCCAAGATCCAGGGCCGAGCTCCTACAATGAGCAGTTCTTC; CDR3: CASSQDPGPSSYNEQFF